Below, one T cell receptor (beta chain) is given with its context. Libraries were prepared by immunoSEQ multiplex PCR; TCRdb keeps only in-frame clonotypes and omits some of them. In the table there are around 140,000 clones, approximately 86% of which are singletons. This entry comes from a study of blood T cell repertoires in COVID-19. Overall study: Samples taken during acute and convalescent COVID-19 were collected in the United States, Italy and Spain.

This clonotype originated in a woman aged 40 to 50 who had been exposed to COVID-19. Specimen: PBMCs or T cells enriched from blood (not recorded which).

For the CDR3, the DNA is TGTGCCAGCAGTTTCCCAGGGTACGAGCAGTACTTC. This codes for CASSFPGYEQYF. The V gene is TRBV12-3 or TRBV12-4, the J gene TRBJ2-7; tentatively, D is TRBD1 (5 bases). The V gene lost 3 bases and the J gene lost 4 bases, with 7 bases spanning the gap. The CDR3 contains 12 residues.